This T cell receptor beta chain was retrieved from a study of blood T cell repertoires in COVID-19. The V end lost 0 bases, the J end lost 9 bases, and 9 bases lay between the germline ends. Looked up from germline, CDR1 is SGHRS and CDR2 is YFSETQ. The CDR3 sequence is 12 residues long. This table comes from immunoSEQ multiplex PCR, and its TCRdb copy is limited to in-frame clones, with some not included. In the table there are under 200,000 clones, 80% of which are singletons. V is TRBV5-1 and J is TRBJ1-2, with a weak D call TRBD1 (5 bases). Input material: peripheral blood. The receptor was derived from a man between 65 and 80 years old with active or convalescent COVID-19. The CDR3 DNA follows: TGCGCCAGCAGCTTGGTACGGGGGAGCTACACCTTC. Translated: CASSLVRGSYTF.